This T cell receptor (beta chain) originates from a study of CD8 T cells in acute hepatitis C reinfection (dated by TCRdb to the early 2020s). Regarding the research as a whole: The study profiled the TCRbeta repertoire of CD8+ T cells specific for the HCV NS3-1073 epitope during acute infection and after viral clearance. A few spontaneous resolvers contributed paired acute and follow-up samples. Overall study results and their limits: Regardless of outcome, about 12 public clonotypes were found, and one public clonotype used V04-02/J02-02. Diversity in the NS3-1073 specific repertoires was high, and no significant differences in diversity emerged among acute resolver, follow-up resolver and acute chronic samples. Only the TCRbeta chain was sequenced in bulk, so alphabeta pairing of public clonotypes could not be determined. CDR3 sequences shared with other epitopes were rarely observed, and exact matching may have been limited by differing sequencing approaches. All groups showed preferential use of the TRBV04 and TRBV06 gene families, a pattern that overrepresentation in the naive pool did not explain. Follow-up repertoires were not available for chronically infected subjects, because NS3-1073 specific cells were too rare to be sorted.

Taken with the paper, the label for time point translates to: naive CD8 control sorted from an acute-time-point sample. Enrolled in the Montreal Hepatitis C Cohort (HEPCO) in Canada, the donors were people who inject drugs, and these donors were followed every 3 months. A positive HCV RNA or antibody test that followed a negative test within the previous 24 weeks was the definition used for acute primary HCV infection. CD3, CD8 and CD45RO antibodies were used for surface staining, and dead cells were excluded with an aqua fixable dye. Among the cohort members were roughly 8 spontaneous resolvers, with spontaneous resolution defined as HCV RNA clearance within 24 weeks. From thawed, previously cryostored peripheral blood mononuclear cells, CD8+ T cells were purified through negative selection performed by means of the MACS CD8+ T cell Isolation Kit. A BD FACSAria II cell sorter was used for cell sorting.

For this clone: The target of this receptor is not known. Base qualities were left out, and no much larger clone turns up one base away.

The FACS-sorted cells had their genomic DNA extracted, and the commercial immunoSEQ service was used to sequence the TCRbeta chains. Per the authors' processing: ImmunoSEQ Analyzer software v3.0 and R v3.5.1 were used to analyze the repertoire data. Only productive rearrangements were analyzed, as sequences containing stop codons or out-of-frame rearrangements were removed. The sequencing provider supplied the Simpson diversity, Shannon entropy, CDR3 length and nucleotide addition metrics. Clonotypes were grouped by frequency into dominant, sub-dominant, low or lowest abundance categories, and clonotypes below 0.1% were left out of most analyses. A CDR3 amino acid clonotype was designated public if detected in at least two subjects at a cumulative frequency of at least 0.5%. Sourced from immuneACCESS, this table was stored by TCRdb with only in-frame sequences that have V and J called. A share of the clones is absent; for the studies checked, an unresolved V gene accounts for under half, and the remainder has no known explanation. V and J calls and clone size are those listed in that table; D and trimming were worked out from the DNA. The table for this sample lists about 38,000 clones; approximately 83% of them were counted only once. The ten most abundant clones make up 11% of the sample.

Deletion took 0 bases off V and 4 bases off J, with a span of 10 bases between the germline ends. CDR1 and CDR2 were assigned from the germline V gene as SGHAT and FQNNGV. Reading from cysteine to phenylalanine, the CDR3 counts 14 amino acids. Here the CDR3 DNA is all that survives: 42 bases in frame from base 1. The chain uses TRBV11-2 and TRBJ2-7, with TRBD1 tentatively as D gene (6 bases match). This sequence originates from a woman aged 18 to 35 who spontaneously cleared hepatitis C infection. The sequencing sample was made of naive CD8+ T cells from PBMCs. The sample's cell subset or site, from its label and the paper: sorted total naive CD45RO-negative CD8+ T cells. This receptor carries the CDR3 CASSLEGTNYEQYF. The nucleotide sequence reads TGTGCCAGCAGCTTAGAGGGGACAAATTACGAGCAGTACTTC. Here the CDR3 is joined to the reference TRBV11-2 and TRBJ2-7 genes, and the full variable domain is: EAGVAQSPRYKIIEKRQSVAFWCNPISGHATLYWYQQILGQGPKLLIQFQNNGVVDDSQLPKDRFSAERLKGVDSTLKIQPAKLEDSAVYLCASSLEGTNYEQYFGPGTRLTVT.